A selection of T cell receptor beta chains follows, all from one sample in a study of T cell changes during pregnancy in multiple sclerosis. TCRdb's copy holds only in-frame clones and misses some; the assay was immunoSEQ multiplex PCR. The repertoire holds more than 45,000 clones, with around 94% as singletons. The source material was CD4+ T cells from peripheral blood mononuclear cells, sampled in the second trimester of pregnancy. The origin of the receptors is a female donor in good health, enrolled as a control in a pregnancy study. Each CDR3 is given without its conserved first and last residue. Each record gives: CDR3 protein, V gene.

ASSPGLAGTQY | TRBV6-5
ASSFRTSDYNEQF | TRBV5-4
AISDDRMGQY | TRBV10-3
ASSLREGPETQY | TRBV7-8
ASSFSSGSRETGELF | TRBV27
ASSLAGNYEQY | TRBV5-1
ASSQGYRLAGGLYQETQY | TRBV4-3
ASSLWTRSTDTQY | TRBV28
SVEDPEAGGAGYEQY | TRBV29-1
ATHPGQGAQWQETQY | TRBV5-4
SVAPGAGGTEAF | TRBV29-1
ASSTYSGANTGELF | TRBV7-2
ASSSTWGGITDTQY | TRBV19
ASSQAGGHNEQF | TRBV4-2
ASSPTRDYEQY | TRBV7-8
ASSSGQGNEKLF | TRBV5-1
AISGGQETQY | TRBV10-3
ASSQSAGGSRDTGELF | TRBV4-2
ASRTADSPEAF | TRBV6-5
ASSFGQANYGYT | TRBV28
ASMGGVGELF | TRBV2
ASSDPPTTSATYEQY | TRBV2
ASYLGLAGGQETQY | TRBV5-1
ASSPAGSSYNEQF | TRBV28
ASSPGKTGVGETQY | TRBV5-6
ASSLASGRAFNEQF | TRBV7-3
ASSLSGGAF | TRBV11-1
AISLQGHEQY | TRBV10-3
ASRRTAGYEQY | TRBV28
ASSPGLAGVEQF | TRBV7-7
ASSPMAGSMNTEAF | TRBV18
ASSQDLRGATDTQY | TRBV4-3
ASSSQLNAPYNSPLH | TRBV27
ASSLPLRGGYT | TRBV28
ASYPGVGNQPQH | TRBV28
ASKPLAGARGGEQF | TRBV11-2
ASSWGTGEETQY | TRBV5-8
ASSKTGDSPLH | TRBV19
AWTGTSGRGDTQY | TRBV30
ASSQELAGGPRHEQY | TRBV4-3
AWRPSGIVTGELF | TRBV30
ASSLSPGLNLDEQF | TRBV11-3
ASSADSNYEQY | TRBV7-9
ASSSRSRLEQY | TRBV27
ASSVPLSTSGTTDTQY | TRBV9
ASSLISGGYEQY | TRBV27
ASSKSGTGYSPLH | TRBV25-1
ASSVSSAGTGELF | TRBV9
ASSEAPGRGTQY | TRBV6-1
ASSPSARLGPYEQY | TRBV18
ASNDGTGFSPLH | TRBV5-1
ASSPPSSYGYT | TRBV28
ASSFRGAGGNNEQF | TRBV5-5
ASSQDKRPSYTGELF | TRBV4-1
ASSLSPPNTEAF | TRBV5-1
ATSREGHSNEQF | TRBV15
ATSRGQLFNEKLF | TRBV15
ATIGGEAF | TRBV28
ASRAKVNYGYT | TRBV28